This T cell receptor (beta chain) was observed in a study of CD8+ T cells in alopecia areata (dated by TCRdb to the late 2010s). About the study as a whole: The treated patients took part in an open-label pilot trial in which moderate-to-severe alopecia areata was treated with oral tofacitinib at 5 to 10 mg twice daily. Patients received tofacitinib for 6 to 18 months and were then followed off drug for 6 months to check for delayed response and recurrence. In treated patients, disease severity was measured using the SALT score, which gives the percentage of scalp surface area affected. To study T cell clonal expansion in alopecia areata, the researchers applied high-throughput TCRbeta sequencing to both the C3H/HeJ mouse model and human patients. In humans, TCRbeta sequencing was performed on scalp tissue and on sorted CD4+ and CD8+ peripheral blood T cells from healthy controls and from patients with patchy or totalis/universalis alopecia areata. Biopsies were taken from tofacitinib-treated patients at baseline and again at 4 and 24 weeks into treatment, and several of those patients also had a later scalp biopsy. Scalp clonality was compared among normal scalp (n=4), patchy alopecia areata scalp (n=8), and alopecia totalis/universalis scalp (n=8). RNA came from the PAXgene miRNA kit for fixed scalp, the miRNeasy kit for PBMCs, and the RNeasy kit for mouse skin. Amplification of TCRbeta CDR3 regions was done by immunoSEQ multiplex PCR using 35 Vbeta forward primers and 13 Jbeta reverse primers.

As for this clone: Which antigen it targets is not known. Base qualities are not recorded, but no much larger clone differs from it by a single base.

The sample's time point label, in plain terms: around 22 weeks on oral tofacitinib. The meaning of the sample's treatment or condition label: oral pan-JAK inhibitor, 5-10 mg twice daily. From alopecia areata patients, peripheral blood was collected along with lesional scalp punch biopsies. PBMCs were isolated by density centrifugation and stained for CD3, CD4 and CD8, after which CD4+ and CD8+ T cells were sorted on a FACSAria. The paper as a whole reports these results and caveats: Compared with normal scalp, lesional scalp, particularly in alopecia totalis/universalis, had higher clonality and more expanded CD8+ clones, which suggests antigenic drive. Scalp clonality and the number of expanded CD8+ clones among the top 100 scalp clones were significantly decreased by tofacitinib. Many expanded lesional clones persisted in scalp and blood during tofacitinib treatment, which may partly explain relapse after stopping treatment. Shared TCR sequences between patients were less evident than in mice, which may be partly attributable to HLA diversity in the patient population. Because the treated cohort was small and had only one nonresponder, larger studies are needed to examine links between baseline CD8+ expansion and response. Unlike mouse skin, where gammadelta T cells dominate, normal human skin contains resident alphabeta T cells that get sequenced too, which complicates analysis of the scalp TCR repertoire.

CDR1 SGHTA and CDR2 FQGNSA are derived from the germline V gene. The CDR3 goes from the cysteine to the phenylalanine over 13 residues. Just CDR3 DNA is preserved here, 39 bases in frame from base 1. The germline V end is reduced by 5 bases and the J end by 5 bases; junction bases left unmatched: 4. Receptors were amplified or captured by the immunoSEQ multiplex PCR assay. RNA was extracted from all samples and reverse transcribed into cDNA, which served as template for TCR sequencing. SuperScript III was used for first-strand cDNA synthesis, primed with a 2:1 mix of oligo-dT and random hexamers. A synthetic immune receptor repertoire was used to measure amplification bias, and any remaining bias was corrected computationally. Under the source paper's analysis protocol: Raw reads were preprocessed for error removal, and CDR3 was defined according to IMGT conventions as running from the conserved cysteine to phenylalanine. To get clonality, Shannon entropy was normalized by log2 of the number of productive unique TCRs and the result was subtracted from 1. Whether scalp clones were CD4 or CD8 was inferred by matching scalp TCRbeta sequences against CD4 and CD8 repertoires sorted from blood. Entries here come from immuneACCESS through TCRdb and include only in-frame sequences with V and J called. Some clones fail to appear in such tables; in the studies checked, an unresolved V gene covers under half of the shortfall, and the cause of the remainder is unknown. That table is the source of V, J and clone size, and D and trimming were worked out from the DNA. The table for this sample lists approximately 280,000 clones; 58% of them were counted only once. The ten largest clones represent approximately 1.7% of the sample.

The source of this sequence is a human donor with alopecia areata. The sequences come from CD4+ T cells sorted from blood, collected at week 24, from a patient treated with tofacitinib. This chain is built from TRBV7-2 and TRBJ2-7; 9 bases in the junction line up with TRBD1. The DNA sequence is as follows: TGTGCCAGCAGCGCTCGGACAGGGGACGAGCAGTACTTC. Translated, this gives CASSARTGDEQYF.